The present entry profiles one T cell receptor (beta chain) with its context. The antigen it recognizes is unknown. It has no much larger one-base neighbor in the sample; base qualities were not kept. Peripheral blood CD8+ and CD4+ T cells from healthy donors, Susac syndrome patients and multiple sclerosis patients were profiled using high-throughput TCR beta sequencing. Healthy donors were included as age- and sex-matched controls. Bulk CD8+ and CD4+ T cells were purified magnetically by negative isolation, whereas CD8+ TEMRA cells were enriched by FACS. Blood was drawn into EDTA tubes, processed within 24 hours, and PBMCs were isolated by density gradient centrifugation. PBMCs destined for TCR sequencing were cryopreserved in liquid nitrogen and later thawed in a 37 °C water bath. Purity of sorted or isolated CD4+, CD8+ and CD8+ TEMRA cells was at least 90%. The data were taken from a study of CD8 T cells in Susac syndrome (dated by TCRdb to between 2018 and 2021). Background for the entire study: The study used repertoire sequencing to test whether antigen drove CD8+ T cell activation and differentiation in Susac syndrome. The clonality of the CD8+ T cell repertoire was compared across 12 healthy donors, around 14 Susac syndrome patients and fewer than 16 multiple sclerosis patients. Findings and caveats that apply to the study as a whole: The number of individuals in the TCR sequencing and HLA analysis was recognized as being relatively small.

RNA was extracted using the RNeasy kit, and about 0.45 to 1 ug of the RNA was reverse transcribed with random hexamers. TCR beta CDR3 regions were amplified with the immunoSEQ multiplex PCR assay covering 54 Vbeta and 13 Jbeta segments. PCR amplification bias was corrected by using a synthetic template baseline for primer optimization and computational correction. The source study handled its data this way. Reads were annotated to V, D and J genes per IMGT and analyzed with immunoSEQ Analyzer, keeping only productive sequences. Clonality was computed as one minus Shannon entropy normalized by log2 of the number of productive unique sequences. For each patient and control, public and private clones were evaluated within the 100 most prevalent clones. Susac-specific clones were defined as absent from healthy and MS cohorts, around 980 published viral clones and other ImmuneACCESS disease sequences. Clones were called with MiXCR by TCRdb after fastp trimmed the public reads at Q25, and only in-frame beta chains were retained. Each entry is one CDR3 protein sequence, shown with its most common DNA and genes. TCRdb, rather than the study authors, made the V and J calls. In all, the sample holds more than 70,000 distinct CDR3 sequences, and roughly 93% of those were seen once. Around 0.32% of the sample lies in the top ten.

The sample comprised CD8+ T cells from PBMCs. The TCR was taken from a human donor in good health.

In nucleotide form, the sequence is TGTGCCAGCAGTTACAGGGAACCAAATCAGCCCCAGCATTTT. The resulting protein is CASSYREPNQPQHF. The sequence is built from TRBV6-2 or TRBV6-3 and TRBJ1-5, with the D gene call left open. V and J lose 2 bases and 4 bases, and a span of 9 bases separates them. From the germline V gene, CDR1 is MNHEY and CDR2 is SVGEGT. The CDR3, from cysteine to phenylalanine, totals 14 residues. Only the CDR3 region is kept as DNA, spanning 42 bases read in frame from base 1.